Listed here are 14 T cell receptor beta chains from one sample, sequenced in a study of T cell changes during pregnancy in multiple sclerosis. Using immunoSEQ multiplex PCR, the repertoire was profiled, and TCRdb retains in-frame clones only, with some absent. The sample holds approximately 99,000 clones, 80% to 95% seen once. Specimen: peripheral blood, collected after pregnancy. These receptors came from a female donor with multiple sclerosis, enrolled in a pregnancy study.

The rearrangement uses TRBV4-2 and TRBJ2-3; no firm D call. CDR3 length: 13 residues. Germline V gene data show CDR1 as LGHNA and CDR2 as YNFKEQ. Trimming left V 4 bases short and J 0 bases short, with 5 bases between. CDR3 DNA sequence: TGTGCCAGCAGCCCTCTTAGCACAGATACGCAGTATTTT. It encodes CASSPLSTDTQYF.

Points on this clone: At one end the junction does not follow the germline gene, possibly because of a read error. CDR3 residues: CAISDDRIPAF. The DNA for the CDR3 is TGTGCCATCAGTGATGACAGAATTCCCGCTTTC. The chain joins TRBV10-3 to TRBJ2-7, with D perhaps TRBD1 (5 bases). Germline lookup yields CDR1 ENHRY and CDR2 SYGVKD. The CDR3 is made up of 11 amino acids.

V gene TRBV29-1 combines with J gene TRBJ1-2, with TRBD1 matching 8 bases. The V segment lost 6 bases and the J segment 7 bases; nucleotides outside the gene matches: 7. Germline loops: CDR1 SQVTM, CDR2 ANQGSEA. The CDR3 extends over 12 amino acids. For the CDR3, the DNA is TGCAGCGTCGGACAGGGACTCGCTGGCTACACCTTC. This codes for CSVGQGLAGYTF.

The sample holds one count of this clone. The chain carries TRBV7-9 and TRBJ1-2; possible D gene TRBD1, 5 bases. This CDR3 is built from 14 residues. Germline V gene sequence: CDR1 SEHNR, CDR2 FQNEAQ (reference sequence). V was pared by 1 base and J by 8 bases, with 14 bases between. The CDR3 here is CASSLGGGGMGYTF. Written as DNA, the CDR3 is TGTGCCAGCAGCTTAGGTGGCGGGGGTATGGGCTACACCTTC.

The chain employs TRBV7-8 and TRBJ2-5, with 8 bases that match TRBD2. The germline CDR1 and CDR2 sequences are SGHVS and FQNEAQ. V lost 2 bases to trimming and J lost 7 bases; unmatched junction nucleotides: 3. The CDR3 has 13 residues. The CDR3 DNA reads TGTGCCAGCAGCTTAAACCGGGGGGGGACCCAGTACTTC. Its protein is CASSLNRGGTQYF. Combining the CDR3 with reference TRBV7-8 and TRBJ2-5 gives the whole variable domain GAGVSQSPRYKVAKRGQDVALRCDPISGHVSLFWYQQALGQGPEFLTYFQNEAQLDKSGLPSDRFFAERPEGSVSTLKIQRTQQEDSAVYLCASSLNRGGTQYFGPGTRLLVL.

The chain has TRBV5-6 and TRBJ2-7; D is perhaps TRBD1 (6 bases). With 4 bases removed from V and 2 bases from J, the gap between germline ends came to 13 bases. Germline CDR1 is SGHDT and CDR2 is YYEEEE. CDR3 size: 14 residues. CDR3 in amino acids: CASSPQGLAYEQYF. In DNA form, the CDR3 reads TGTGCCAGCAGCCCGCAGGGGTTGGCCTACGAGCAGTACTTC.

This clone came up once. The chain uses TRBV5-4 and TRBJ2-7; 11 bases match TRBD2. The CDR3 extends over 15 amino acids. Germline CDR1 is SGHNT and CDR2 is YYREEE (reference sequence). The J segment lost 2 bases and the V segment lost 3 bases, leaving 4 bases of the junction unmatched. CDR3 nucleotide sequence: TGTGCCAGCAGCTCCGGGACTAGCGGAACCTACGAGCAGTACTTC. Its translation: CASSSGTSGTYEQYF.

The chain couples TRBV28 to TRBJ2-7; possibly TRBD1 for D (5 bases). There are 14 residues in the CDR3. CDR1 is MDHEN and CDR2 is SYDVKM in the germline V gene. Trimming removed 5 bases at V and 3 bases at J, with 14 bases between. The CDR3 loop is CASSPTGQGYEQYF. CDR3 nucleotides: TGTGCCAGCAGTCCCACCGGGCAGGGCTACGAGCAGTACTTC.

This clone was detected once. CDR3 in DNA: TGCGCCAGCAGCCTCTGGGAGGGGGATGAGCAGTTCTTC. As protein: CASSLWEGDEQFF. The rearrangement links TRBV5-1 to TRBJ2-1; TRBD2 is a possible D gene (7 bases). The ends were cut back, 4 bases at V and 8 bases at J, with 13 bases in the middle. The V gene's germline CDR1 is SGHRS and CDR2 YFSETQ. The CDR3 covers 13 residues. The variable domain in full, with the rest retrieved from reference TRBV5-1 and TRBJ2-1, is KAGVTQTPRYLIKTRGQQVTLSCSPISGHRSVSWYQQTPGQGLQFLFEYFSETQRNKGNFPGRFSGRQFSNSRSEMNVSTLELGDSALYLCASSLWEGDEQFFGPGTRLTVL.

V and J are TRBV11-2 and TRBJ1-1; 8 bases are shared with TRBD1. The CDR3 runs to 15 residues. The germline V gene has CDR1 SGHAT and CDR2 FQNNGV. V was pared by 1 base and J by 8 bases, with 9 bases of the junction left unmatched. This CDR3 reads CASSLVPGQGGEAFF. CDR3 in DNA: TGTGCCAGCAGCTTAGTTCCAGGACAGGGTGGGGAAGCTTTCTTT.

The chain uses TRBV7-7 and TRBJ2-1; TRBD2 aligns across 8 bases. Germline CDR1 and CDR2: SSHAT and FNYEAQ (reference sequence). V trimming: 1 base; J trimming: 3 bases; junction bases outside the gene matches: 2. The CDR3 totals 15 residues. The CDR3 protein is CASSLDGRDYNEQFF. For the CDR3, the DNA is TGTGCCAGCAGCTTAGACGGGAGGGACTACAATGAGCAGTTCTTC. Filled out from reference TRBV7-7 and TRBJ2-1, the complete variable domain reads GAGVSQSPRYKVTKRGQDVTLRCDPISSHATLYWYQQALGQGPEFLTYFNYEAQPDKSGLPSDRFSAERPEGSISTLTIQRTEQRDSAMYRCASSLDGRDYNEQFFGPGTRLTVL.

The chain has TRBV21-1 and TRBJ1-1. TRBV21-1 is designated a pseudogene. The CDR3 runs 13 residues. The CDR3 DNA is TGTGCCAGCACCTATAAAAGAGGAGGTGAAGCTTTCTTT. Amino acids: CASTYKRGGEAFF.

The chain links TRBV9 to TRBJ2-2, with D unresolved. The CDR3 extends over 14 amino acids. V was cut by 2 bases and J by 4 bases, with 9 bases left in between. Germline CDR1 and CDR2: SGDLS and YYNGEE. CDR3 DNA sequence: TGTGCCAGCAGCGTGAGCCCGGGCACCGGGGAGCTGTTTTTT. Encoded protein: CASSVSPGTGELFF.

This sequence joins TRBV6-5 and TRBJ2-7, with TRBD2 matching 14 bases. The length of the CDR3 is 16 residues. Per the germline V gene, CDR1 is MNHEY and CDR2 is SVGAGI. V was pared by 2 bases and J by 7 bases, with 7 bases of the junction left unmatched. The CDR3 protein is CASSYRLAGGSREQYF. The CDR3 DNA follows: TGTGCCAGCAGTTACAGACTAGCGGGAGGGTCGAGGGAGCAGTACTTC.